Following are 8 T cell receptor beta chains from one sample sequenced in a study of T cells in Graves' hyperthyroidism and ophthalmopathy. Authors of the study amplified TCR beta CDR3 regions from RNA transcripts. The HTBI set primed first-round TCR CDR3 RT-PCR. From the multiplex PCR reads, TCRdb called clonotypes with MiXCR, one entry per CDR3 protein. The sample yields a few hundred thousand distinct CDR3 sequences, about 14% seen once. Sample: blood. These receptors were collected from a woman under 40 with Graves' ophthalmopathy.

The CDR3 DNA reads as TGTGCCAGCAGTTCCTCCGGACAGGTAGGGGCCTACGAGCAGTACTTC. This sequence encodes CASSSSGQVGAYEQYF. The V and J genes are TRBV28 and TRBJ2-7; 7 positions agree with TRBD1. From germline, CDR1 is MDHEN and CDR2 SYDVKM. The CDR3 sequence is 16 residues long. With V trimmed by 4 bases and J by 2 bases, 11 bases remained unmatched.

This clonotype has a handful of counts. The chain links TRBV12-3 or TRBV12-4 to TRBJ2-2, with 10 bases that match TRBD2. The length of the CDR3 is 16 residues. Trimming took 5 bases from V and 4 from J; bases not matched to a gene: 7. The CDR3 protein is CASSRRRTSGTGELFF. The CDR3 DNA follows: TGTGCCAGCAGTCGCCGGAGGACTAGCGGCACCGGGGAGCTGTTTTTT.

This clonotype was found many times. The genes are TRBV20-1 and TRBJ1-6; the D gene is possibly TRBD1 (5 bases). V lost 5 bases and J 8 bases, leaving 16 bases between the germline ends. This CDR3 comprises 14 residues. CDR1 DFQATT and CDR2 SNEGSKA come from the germline V gene (reference sequence). This CDR3 reads CSASTGGRDSPLHF. CDR3 DNA sequence: TGCAGTGCTTCTACCGGGGGGAGAGATTCACCCCTCCACTTT.

The V and J genes are TRBV7-9 and TRBJ2-7, with 7 positions matching TRBD1. CDR1 and CDR2 (germline): SEHNR, FQNEAQ (reference sequence). The CDR3 runs to 14 residues. Trimming at V came to 6 bases and at J to 3 bases, leaving 8 bases not matched to a gene. The CDR3 sequence: CASRTGTENYEQYF. DNA of the CDR3: TGTGCCAGCAGGACGGGGACAGAGAACTACGAGCAGTACTTC.

This clonotype was detected many times. The chain uses TRBV5-1 and TRBJ1-2; a weak D match, TRBD1 (6 bases). The CDR3 is 14 residues long. The ends were cut back, 4 bases at V and 8 bases at J, with 18 bases in the middle. CDR1 and CDR2 from the germline V gene are SGHRS and YFSETQ. CDR3 loop: CASSPGGGFEGYTF. The CDR3 region has the DNA TGCGCCAGCAGCCCTGGTGGGGGCTTTGAGGGCTACACCTTC.

The V call is TRBV25-1, the J call TRBJ1-3, with D possibly TRBD1 on 6 matching bases. CDR1 MGHDK and CDR2 SYGVNS come from the germline V gene. The V gene lost 3 bases and the J gene lost 2 bases, with 11 bases spanning the gap. This CDR3 has 15 residues. Here the CDR3 reads CASSEPQGTGNTIYF. The CDR3 bases are TGTGCCAGCAGTGAGCCACAGGGCACTGGAAACACCATATATTTT.

This clonotype showed up many times. This chain connects TRBV11-2 to TRBJ2-1; 7 bases agree with TRBD1. J was trimmed by 7 bases and V by 0 bases; bases with no gene match: 9. Germline CDR1 and CDR2: SGHAT and FQNNGV. The CDR3 is made up of 16 amino acids. CDR3 in amino acids: CASSLDFGQGVNEQFF. CDR3 DNA sequence: TGTGCCAGCAGCTTAGATTTTGGGCAGGGGGTAAATGAGCAGTTCTTC.

This clonotype was recorded many times. This chain uses TRBV20-1 with TRBJ1-1; 10 bases fit TRBD1. Germline lookup yields CDR1 DFQATT and CDR2 SNEGSKA (reference sequence). V trimming: 6 bases; J trimming: 6 bases; junction bases outside the gene matches: 7. This CDR3 contains 13 residues. The chain's CDR3 is CSARQGAGAEAFF. CDR3 coding DNA: TGCAGTGCCAGACAGGGGGCGGGGGCTGAAGCTTTCTTT.